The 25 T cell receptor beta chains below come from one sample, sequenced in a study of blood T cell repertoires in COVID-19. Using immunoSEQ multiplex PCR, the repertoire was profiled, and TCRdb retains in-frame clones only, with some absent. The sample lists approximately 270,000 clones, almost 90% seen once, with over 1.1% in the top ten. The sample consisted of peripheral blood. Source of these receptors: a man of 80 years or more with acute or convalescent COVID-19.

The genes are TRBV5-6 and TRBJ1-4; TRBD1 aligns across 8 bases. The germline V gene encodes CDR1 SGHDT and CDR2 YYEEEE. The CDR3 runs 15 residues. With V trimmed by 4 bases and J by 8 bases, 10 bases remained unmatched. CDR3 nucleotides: TGTGCCAGCAGCCTCTCAGGGGGCTTAGGGGAAAAACTGTTTTTT. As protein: CASSLSGGLGEKLFF.

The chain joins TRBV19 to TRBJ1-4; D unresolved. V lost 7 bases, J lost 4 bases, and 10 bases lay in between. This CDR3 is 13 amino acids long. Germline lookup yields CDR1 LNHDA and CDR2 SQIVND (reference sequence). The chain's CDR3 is CASTPAGNEKLFF. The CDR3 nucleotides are TGTGCCAGTACCCCGGCGGGTAATGAAAAACTGTTTTTT. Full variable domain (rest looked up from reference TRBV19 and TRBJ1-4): DGGITQSPKYLFRKEGQNVTLSCEQNLNHDAMYWYRQDPGQGLRLIYYSQIVNDFQKGDIAEGYSVSREKKESFPLTVTSAQKNPTAFYLCASTPAGNEKLFFGSGTQLSVL.

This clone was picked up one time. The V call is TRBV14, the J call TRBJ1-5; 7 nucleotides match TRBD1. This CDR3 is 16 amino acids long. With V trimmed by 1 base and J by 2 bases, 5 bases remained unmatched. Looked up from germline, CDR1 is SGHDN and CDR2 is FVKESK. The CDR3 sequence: CASSQATGDGNQPQHF. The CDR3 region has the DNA TGTGCCAGCAGCCAAGCTACAGGGGATGGCAATCAGCCCCAGCATTTT.

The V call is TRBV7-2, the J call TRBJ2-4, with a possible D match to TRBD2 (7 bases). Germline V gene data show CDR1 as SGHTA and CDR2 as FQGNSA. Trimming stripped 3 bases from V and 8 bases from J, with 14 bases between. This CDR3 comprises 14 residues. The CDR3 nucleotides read TGTGCCAGCAGCTTGTCGGGGGGCCAAGACATTCAGTACTTC. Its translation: CASSLSGGQDIQYF.

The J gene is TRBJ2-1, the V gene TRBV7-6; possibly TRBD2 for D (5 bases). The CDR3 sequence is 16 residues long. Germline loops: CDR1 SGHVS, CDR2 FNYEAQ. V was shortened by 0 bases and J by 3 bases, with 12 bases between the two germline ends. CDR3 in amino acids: CASSLAAGPSYNEQFF. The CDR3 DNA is TGTGCCAGCAGCTTAGCGGCGGGCCCGAGCTACAATGAGCAGTTCTTC.

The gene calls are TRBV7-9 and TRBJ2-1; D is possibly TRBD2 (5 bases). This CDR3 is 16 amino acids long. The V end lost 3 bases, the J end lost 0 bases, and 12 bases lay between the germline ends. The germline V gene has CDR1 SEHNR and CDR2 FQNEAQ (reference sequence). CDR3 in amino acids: CASSLSGMSSYNEQFF. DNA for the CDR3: TGTGCCAGCAGCTTGTCCGGGATGAGCTCCTACAATGAGCAGTTCTTC.

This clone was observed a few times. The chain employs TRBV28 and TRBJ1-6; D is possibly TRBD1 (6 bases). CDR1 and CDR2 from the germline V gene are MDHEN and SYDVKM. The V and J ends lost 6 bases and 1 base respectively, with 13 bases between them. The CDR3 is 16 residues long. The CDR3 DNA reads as TGTGCCAGCAGCCAAGGGGGTGTATCCTATAATTCACCCCTCCACTTT. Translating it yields CASSQGGVSYNSPLHF.

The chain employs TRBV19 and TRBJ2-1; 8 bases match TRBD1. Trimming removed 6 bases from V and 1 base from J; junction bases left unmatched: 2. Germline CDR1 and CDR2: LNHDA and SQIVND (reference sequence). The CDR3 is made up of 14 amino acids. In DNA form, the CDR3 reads TGTGCCAGTAGCCGGGACAGGTCCTACAATGAGCAGTTCTTC. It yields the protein CASSRDRSYNEQFF.

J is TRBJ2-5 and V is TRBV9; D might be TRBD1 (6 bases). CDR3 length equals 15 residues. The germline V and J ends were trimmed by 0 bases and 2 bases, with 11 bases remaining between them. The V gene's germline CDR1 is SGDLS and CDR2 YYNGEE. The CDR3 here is CASSVEGVQQETQYF. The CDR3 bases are TGTGCCAGCAGCGTAGAGGGGGTACAGCAAGAGACCCAGTACTTC. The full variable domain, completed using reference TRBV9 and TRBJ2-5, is DSGVTQTPKHLITATGQRVTLRCSPRSGDLSVYWYQQSLDQGLQFLIQYYNGEERAKGNILERFSAQQFPDLHSELNLSSLELGDSALYFCASSVEGVQQETQYFGPGTRLLVL.

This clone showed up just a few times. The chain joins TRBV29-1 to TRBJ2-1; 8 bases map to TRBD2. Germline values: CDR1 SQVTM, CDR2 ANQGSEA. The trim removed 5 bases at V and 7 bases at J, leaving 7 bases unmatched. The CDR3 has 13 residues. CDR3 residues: CSVSSGSLNEQFF. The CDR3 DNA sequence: TGCAGCGTTTCCAGCGGGAGCCTTAATGAGCAGTTCTTC.

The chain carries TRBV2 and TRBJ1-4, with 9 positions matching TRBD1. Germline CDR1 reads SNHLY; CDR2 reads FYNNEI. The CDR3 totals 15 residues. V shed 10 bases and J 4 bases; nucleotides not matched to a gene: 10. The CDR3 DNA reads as TGTGCCACAAGTCCATCGACAGGGGGTAATGAAAAACTGTTTTTT. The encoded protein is CATSPSTGGNEKLFF.

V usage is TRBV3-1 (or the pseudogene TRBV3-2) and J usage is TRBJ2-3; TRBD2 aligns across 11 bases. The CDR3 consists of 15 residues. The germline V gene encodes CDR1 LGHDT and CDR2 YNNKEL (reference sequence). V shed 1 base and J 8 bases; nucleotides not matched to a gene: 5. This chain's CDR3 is CASSQVAGGFGTQYF. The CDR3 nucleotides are TGTGCCAGCAGCCAAGTAGCGGGGGGGTTTGGTACGCAGTATTTT.

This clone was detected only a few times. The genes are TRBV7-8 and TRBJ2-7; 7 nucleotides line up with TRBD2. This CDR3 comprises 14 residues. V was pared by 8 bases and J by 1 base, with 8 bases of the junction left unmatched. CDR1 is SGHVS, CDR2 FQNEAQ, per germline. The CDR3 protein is CASWGGERSYEQYF. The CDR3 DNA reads TGTGCCAGCTGGGGGGGAGAAAGGTCCTACGAGCAGTACTTC.

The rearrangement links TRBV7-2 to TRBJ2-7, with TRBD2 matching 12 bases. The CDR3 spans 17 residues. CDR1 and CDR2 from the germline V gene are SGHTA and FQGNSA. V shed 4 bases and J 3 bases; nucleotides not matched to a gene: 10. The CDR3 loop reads CASSSQTTSGGYYEQYF. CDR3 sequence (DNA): TGTGCCAGCAGCTCACAGACCACTAGCGGGGGGTACTACGAGCAGTACTTC.

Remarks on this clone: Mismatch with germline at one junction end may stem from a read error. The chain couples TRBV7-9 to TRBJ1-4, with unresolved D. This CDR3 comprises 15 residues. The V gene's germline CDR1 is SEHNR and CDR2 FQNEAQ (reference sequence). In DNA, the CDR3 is TGTGCCAGCAGCTCTTCGACGGGTTATAATGAAAAGCTGTTTTTT. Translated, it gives CASSSSTGYNEKLFF. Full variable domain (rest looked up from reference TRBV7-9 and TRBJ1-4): DTGVSQNPRHKITKRGQNVTFRCDPISEHNRLYWYRQTLGQGPEFLTYFQNEAQLEKSRLLSDRFSAERPKGSFSTLEIQRTEQGDSAMYLCASSSSTGYNEKLFFGSGTQLSVL.

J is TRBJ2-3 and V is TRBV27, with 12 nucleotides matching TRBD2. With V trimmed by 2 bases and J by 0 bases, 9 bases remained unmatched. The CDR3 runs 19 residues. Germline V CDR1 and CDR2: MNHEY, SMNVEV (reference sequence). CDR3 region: CASSLRRLAGVSSTDTQYF. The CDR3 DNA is TGTGCCAGCAGTTTAAGAAGACTAGCGGGAGTAAGCAGCACAGATACGCAGTATTTT.

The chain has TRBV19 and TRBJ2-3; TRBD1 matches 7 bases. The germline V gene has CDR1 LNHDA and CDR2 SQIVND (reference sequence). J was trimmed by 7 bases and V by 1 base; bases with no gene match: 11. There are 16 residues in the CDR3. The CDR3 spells CASSIGEGGIGYTQYF. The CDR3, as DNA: TGTGCCAGTAGTATAGGAGAAGGGGGCATAGGCTATACGCAGTATTTT.

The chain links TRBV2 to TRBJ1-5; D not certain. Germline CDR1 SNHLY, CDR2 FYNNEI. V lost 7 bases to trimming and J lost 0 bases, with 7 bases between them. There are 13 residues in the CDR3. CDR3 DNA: TGTGCCAGCACCTCCTATAGCAATCAGCCCCAGCATTTT. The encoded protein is CASTSYSNQPQHF.

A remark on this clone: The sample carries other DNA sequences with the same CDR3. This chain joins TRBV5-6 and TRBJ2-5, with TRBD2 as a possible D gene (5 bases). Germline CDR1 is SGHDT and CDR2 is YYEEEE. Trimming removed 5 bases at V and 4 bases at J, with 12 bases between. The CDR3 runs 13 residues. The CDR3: CASSLRAGETQYF. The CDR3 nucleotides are TGTGCCAGCAGTCTGAGGGCGGGAGAGACCCAGTACTTC.

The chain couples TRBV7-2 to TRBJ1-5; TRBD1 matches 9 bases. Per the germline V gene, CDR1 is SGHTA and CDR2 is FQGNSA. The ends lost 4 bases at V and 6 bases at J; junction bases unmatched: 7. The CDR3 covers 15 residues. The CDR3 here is CASSSTQGAGQPQHF. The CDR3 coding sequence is TGTGCCAGCAGCTCGACACAGGGGGCAGGTCAGCCCCAGCATTTT.

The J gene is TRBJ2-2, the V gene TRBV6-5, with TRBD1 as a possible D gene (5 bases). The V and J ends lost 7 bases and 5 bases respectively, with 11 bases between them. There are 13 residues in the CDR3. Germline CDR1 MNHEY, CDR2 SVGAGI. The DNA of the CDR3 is TGTGCCAGCACCCAAGGGGAAACCGGGGAGCTGTTTTTT. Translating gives CASTQGETGELFF.

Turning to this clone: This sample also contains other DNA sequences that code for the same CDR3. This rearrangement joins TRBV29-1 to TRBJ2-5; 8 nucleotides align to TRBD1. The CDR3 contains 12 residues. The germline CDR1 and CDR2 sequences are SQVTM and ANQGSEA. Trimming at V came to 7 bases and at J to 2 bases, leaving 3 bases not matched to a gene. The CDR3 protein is CSARTGQETQYF. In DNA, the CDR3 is TGCAGCGCTCGGACAGGGCAAGAGACCCAGTACTTC.

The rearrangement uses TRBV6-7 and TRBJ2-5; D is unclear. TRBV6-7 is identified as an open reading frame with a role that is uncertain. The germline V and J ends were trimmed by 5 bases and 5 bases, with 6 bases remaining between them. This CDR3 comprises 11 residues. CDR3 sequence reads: CASSAAETQYF. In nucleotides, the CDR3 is TGTGCCAGCAGTGCTGCGGAGACCCAGTACTTC.

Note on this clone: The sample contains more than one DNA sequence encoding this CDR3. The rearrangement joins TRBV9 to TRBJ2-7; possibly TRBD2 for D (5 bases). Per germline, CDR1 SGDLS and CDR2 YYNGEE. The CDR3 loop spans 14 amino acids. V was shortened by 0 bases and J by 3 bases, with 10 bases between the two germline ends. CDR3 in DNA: TGTGCCAGCAGCGTAGAACTAGGGAACTACGAGCAGTACTTC. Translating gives CASSVELGNYEQYF.

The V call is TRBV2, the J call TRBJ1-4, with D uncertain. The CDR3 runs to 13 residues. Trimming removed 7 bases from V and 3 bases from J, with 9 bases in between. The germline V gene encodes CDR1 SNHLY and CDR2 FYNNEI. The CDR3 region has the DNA TGTGCCAGCAACACAGTCCCTAATGAAAAACTGTTTTTT. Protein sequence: CASNTVPNEKLFF.